The 30 T cell receptor beta chains below come from one sample, sequenced in a study of PD-1 blockade in classical Hodgkin lymphoma. TCRdb's table, derived via immunoSEQ multiplex PCR, lists solely in-frame clones and lacks some. The repertoire holds 25,000 to 30,000 clones, roughly 85% seen once, with 21% in the top ten. The patients all showed relapse after autologous stem cell transplantation, while their brentuximab vedotin exposure varied. The sample in question was peripheral blood mononuclear cells (PBMCs), obtained before the second cycle of nivolumab. All receptors derive from a human donor with classical Hodgkin lymphoma.

V gene TRBV7-2 combines with J gene TRBJ1-1; unclear D gene. CDR3 length: 11 amino acids. The germline V gene has CDR1 SGHTA and CDR2 FQGNSA. Trimming cost V 8 bases and J 8 bases, with 12 bases left between them. The CDR3, as DNA: TGTGCCAGCTTGCTGGGCCTAGAAGCTTTCTTT. This gives the protein CASLLGLEAFF.

This clone showed up just a few times. The chain uses TRBV4-1 and TRBJ2-7, with TRBD1 as a possible D gene (5 bases). Germline-derived CDR1 and CDR2 are MGHRA and YSYEKL. The V end was cut by 5 bases, the J end by 0 bases, with 11 bases between. CDR3 length: 14 residues. The CDR3 nucleotides are TGCGCCAGCAGCGGTGCAGGGCCCTCCTACGAGCAGTACTTC. It is translated as CASSGAGPSYEQYF.

V and J are TRBV11-2 and TRBJ1-1; a weak D match, TRBD1 (6 bases). Germline V lookup: CDR1 SGHAT, CDR2 FQNNGV. V was trimmed by 3 bases and J by 3 bases, leaving 11 bases between them. The CDR3 has 14 residues. In DNA, the CDR3 is TGTGCCAGCAGCTTTACAGGGCGGGACACTGAAGCTTTCTTT. This translates into CASSFTGRDTEAFF.

The J gene is TRBJ2-1, the V gene TRBV6-5; 13 positions match TRBD2. The J segment lost 12 bases and the V segment lost 5 bases, leaving 4 bases of the junction unmatched. Germline assignment: CDR1 MNHEY and CDR2 SVGAGI. The CDR3 loop spans 13 amino acids. This CDR3 reads CASSPGLAGAQFF. In DNA form, the CDR3 reads TGTGCCAGCAGTCCCGGACTAGCGGGGGCGCAGTTCTTC.

This sequence joins TRBV11-2 and TRBJ1-2, with D tentatively TRBD1 (5 bases). CDR1 is SGHAT, CDR2 FQNNGV, per germline. Trimming took off 1 base at V and 8 bases at J, with 14 bases between the two ends. The CDR3 totals 14 residues. CDR3 nucleotides: TGTGCCAGCAGCTTAGTCGGAGGGGCGGCCGGCTACACCTTC. It encodes CASSLVGGAAGYTF.

V usage is TRBV30 and J usage is TRBJ1-3; D not certain. The V gene's germline CDR1 is GTSNPN and CDR2 SVGIG (reference sequence). With 3 bases removed from V and 0 bases from J, the gap between germline ends came to 9 bases. CDR3 length: 14 amino acids. The CDR3 DNA reads as TGTGCCTGGAGGTCGGGCCGCTCTGGAAACACCATATATTTT. Amino acid sequence: CAWRSGRSGNTIYF.

The J gene is TRBJ1-6, the V gene TRBV7-2; D gene unclear. Trimming left V 2 bases short and J 7 bases short, with 6 bases between. Germline CDR1 is SGHTA and CDR2 is FQGNSA. The CDR3 extends over 13 amino acids. The CDR3 reads CASSLKGNSPLHF. CDR3 bases: TGTGCCAGCAGCTTAAAGGGAAATTCACCCCTCCACTTT.

The V gene is TRBV6-5, the J gene TRBJ2-5; D assignment may be TRBD1 or TRBD2 (5 bases each). V lost 6 bases and J 4 bases, leaving 12 bases between the germline ends. Germline V CDR1 and CDR2: MNHEY, SVGAGI. The length of the CDR3 is 13 residues. This chain's CDR3 is CASSGALPETQYF. In DNA, the CDR3 is TGTGCCAGCAGCGGGGCCCTCCCAGAGACCCAGTACTTC.

The chain is built from TRBV4-1 and TRBJ2-7; 9 bases match TRBD1. Germline CDR1 is MGHRA and CDR2 is YSYEKL. The V gene end was trimmed by 3 bases and the J gene end by 3 bases; junction bases not matched to a gene: 6. This CDR3 region has 15 residues. CDR3 region: CASSHADRGRYEQYF. The CDR3 nucleotides read TGCGCCAGCAGCCATGCGGACAGGGGACGCTACGAGCAGTACTTC.

The chain has TRBV2 and TRBJ2-7, with D perhaps TRBD1 or TRBD2 (5 bases each). The germline V gene encodes CDR1 SNHLY and CDR2 FYNNEI. CDR3 size: 14 residues. Trimming removed 2 bases from V and 4 bases from J, with 12 bases in between. CDR3 sequence reads: CASSETQGAYEQYF. The CDR3 DNA sequence: TGTGCCAGCAGTGAAACCCAGGGAGCTTACGAGCAGTACTTC.

The rearrangement links TRBV30 to TRBJ1-1, with a weak D call TRBD1 (6 bases). The CDR3 is made up of 12 amino acids. Germline V gives CDR1 GTSNPN, CDR2 SVGIG (reference sequence). V lost 5 bases to trimming and J lost 7 bases, with 14 bases between them. CDR3 protein: CAWVRARGEAFF. The CDR3, as DNA: TGTGCCTGGGTGAGGGCCAGGGGTGAAGCTTTCTTT.

The chain carries TRBV6-6 and TRBJ2-7, with no clear D. The CDR3 loop spans 15 amino acids. V lost 5 bases and J 3 bases, leaving 17 bases between the germline ends. Germline V gene lookup returns CDR1 MNHNY and CDR2 SVGAGI (reference sequence). In DNA, the CDR3 is TGTGCCAGCAGTGCCAGTAGGCTAGTATTCTACGAGCAGTACTTC. Amino acid sequence: CASSASRLVFYEQYF.

The V call is TRBV27, the J call TRBJ2-7; 9 bases fit TRBD2. V lost 2 bases, J lost 3 bases, and 11 bases stayed unmatched. Germline CDR1 MNHEY, CDR2 SMNVEV (reference sequence). The CDR3 is 17 amino acids. The CDR3 coding sequence is TGTGCCAGCAGTTTAAATACTCCGCTAGCGGGGAGCTACGAGCAGTACGTC. It yields the protein CASSLNTPLAGSYEQYV.

The CDR3 loop reads CASSLGGRTEAFF. The CDR3 DNA sequence: TGCGCCAGCAGCTTGGGGGGGCGGACTGAAGCTTTCTTT. The chain employs TRBV5-1 and TRBJ1-1, with TRBD1 as a possible D gene (6 bases). V lost 0 bases and J 5 bases, leaving 8 bases between the germline ends. Germline CDR1 SGHRS, CDR2 YFSETQ. The CDR3 sequence is 13 residues long.

The rearrangement joins TRBV7-8 to TRBJ1-3; unclear D gene. Germline values: CDR1 SGHVS, CDR2 FQNEAQ. The CDR3 covers 13 residues. Trimming removed 4 bases from V and 7 bases from J, with 11 bases in between. Written as DNA, the CDR3 is TGTGCCAGCAGCTCCGTGGTGGGGAACACCATATATTTT. It codes for CASSSVVGNTIYF.

The chain carries TRBV2 and TRBJ2-2, with TRBD1 as a possible D gene (6 bases). The germline V gene has CDR1 SNHLY and CDR2 FYNNEI. This CDR3 is built from 15 residues. Trimming stripped 3 bases from V and 3 bases from J, with 11 bases between. This CDR3 reads CASSEVTGYTGELFF. The CDR3 DNA sequence: TGTGCCAGCAGTGAGGTGACAGGCTACACCGGGGAGCTGTTTTTT.

The CDR3 DNA reads TGTGCCAGCGGGCCGGGACAGGGAAACACTGAAGCTTTCTTT. Residues: CASGPGQGNTEAFF. The V gene is TRBV6-1, the J gene TRBJ1-1, with TRBD1 identical over 9 bases. With V trimmed by 8 bases and J by 2 bases, 6 bases remained unmatched. CDR1 MNHNS and CDR2 SASEGT come from the germline V gene. The CDR3 is made up of 14 amino acids.

In this sample, this clone turned up a few times. V gene TRBV9 combines with J gene TRBJ1-3; TRBD1 matches 7 bases. This CDR3 has 15 amino acids. The V gene's germline CDR1 is SGDLS and CDR2 YYNGEE. V lost 2 bases and J lost 8; bases outside the gene matches: 10. Here the CDR3 reads CASSVGTDEWDTIYF. CDR3 nucleotides: TGTGCCAGCAGCGTCGGGACAGATGAGTGGGACACCATATATTTT.

The rearrangement uses TRBV9 and TRBJ1-3; no reliable D call. V lost 4 bases and J lost 4, with 15 bases in between. This CDR3 is 15 amino acids long. CDR1 and CDR2 (germline): SGDLS, YYNGEE. CDR3 DNA: TGTGCCAGCAGCACCTCCGGGTCCTCGGGAAACACCATATATTTT. Its translation: CASSTSGSSGNTIYF.

The J gene is TRBJ2-1, the V gene TRBV27; either TRBD1 or TRBD2 may supply D (5 bases each). The CDR3 has 17 residues. Germline CDR1 is MNHEY and CDR2 is SMNVEV (reference sequence). V gave up 2 bases and J gave up 1 base, with 15 bases separating them. The CDR3 coding sequence is TGTGCCAGCAGTTTAGCGTTGGGGGTAGGATCCTACAATGAGCAGTTCTTC. Protein product: CASSLALGVGSYNEQFF.

V gene TRBV2 combines with J gene TRBJ1-2, with D unclear. Germline V gives CDR1 SNHLY, CDR2 FYNNEI. The CDR3 sequence is 15 residues long. Trimming took 5 bases from V and 0 from J, leaving 13 bases between them. The CDR3 DNA is TGTGCCAGCAGTTCGACGACGTTAGCTAACTATGGCTACACCTTC. Protein sequence: CASSSTTLANYGYTF.

The chain is built from TRBV19 and TRBJ2-1, with D perhaps matching TRBD2 (6 bases). The germline V gene encodes CDR1 LNHDA and CDR2 SQIVND (reference sequence). The CDR3 runs 16 residues. V lost 0 bases, J lost 10 bases, and 19 bases lay in between. The CDR3 coding sequence is TGTGCCAGTAGTATAGACGCGGAGGGGCTGGGGGAGGAGCAGTTCTTC. As protein: CASSIDAEGLGEEQFF.

J is TRBJ1-5 and V is TRBV2; 8 bases match TRBD1. From germline, CDR1 is SNHLY and CDR2 FYNNEI. J was trimmed by 0 bases and V by 6 bases; bases with no gene match: 10. The CDR3 has 17 amino acids. Written as DNA, the CDR3 is TGTGCCAGCAGGAGGGGGACAGGACCTAATAGCAATCAGCCCCAGCATTTT. Translated: CASRRGTGPNSNQPQHF.

This sequence joins TRBV6-1 and TRBJ1-5; 8 nucleotides match TRBD1. CDR1 and CDR2 from the germline V gene are MNHNS and SASEGT. V was pared by 8 bases and J by 7 bases, with 13 bases of the junction left unmatched. CDR3 length: 15 amino acids. DNA of the CDR3: TGTGCCAGCGGAACCAAGACAGGGGTTGGACAGCCCCAGCATTTT. Translation: CASGTKTGVGQPQHF.

The rearrangement joins TRBV6-1 to TRBJ2-3; 9 nucleotides agree with TRBD1. The CDR3 extends over 14 amino acids. V shed 4 bases, J shed 4 bases, and the junction held 3 bases outside the gene matches. Germline CDR1 reads MNHNS; CDR2 reads SASEGT. The DNA of the CDR3 is TGTGCCAGCAGTGGACAGGGGGTTGCAGATACGCAGTATTTT. It codes for CASSGQGVADTQYF.

The gene calls are TRBV5-1 and TRBJ2-2; no clear D gene. Trimming shortened V by 6 bases and J by 1 base, and 13 bases separated the two germline ends. In germline, CDR1 is SGHRS, CDR2 YFSETQ. This CDR3 has 15 amino acids. The CDR3 sequence is CASKDVKLNTGELFF. CDR3 nucleotides: TGCGCCAGCAAGGATGTAAAGCTGAACACCGGGGAGCTGTTTTTT. The variable domain in full, with the rest retrieved from reference TRBV5-1 and TRBJ2-2, is KAGVTQTPRYLIKTRGQQVTLSCSPISGHRSVSWYQQTPGQGLQFLFEYFSETQRNKGNFPGRFSGRQFSNSRSEMNVSTLELGDSALYLCASKDVKLNTGELFFGEGSRLTVL.

The CDR3: CASSFPSGGLETQYF. The CDR3, as DNA: TGTGCCAGCAGTTTTCCGTCAGGGGGCCTGGAGACCCAGTACTTC. This sequence joins TRBV6-6 and TRBJ2-5, with TRBD1 identical over 8 bases. With 4 bases clipped from V and 5 bases from J, the junction kept 9 bases outside the gene matches. The CDR3 extends over 15 amino acids. Germline V gene data show CDR1 as MNHNY and CDR2 as SVGAGI (reference sequence).

This clone was counted once. This rearrangement joins TRBV29-1 to TRBJ1-1, with D perhaps matching TRBD1 (5 bases). With 3 bases removed from V and 9 bases from J, the gap between germline ends came to 17 bases. The CDR3 spans 13 residues. Germline V gene lookup returns CDR1 SQVTM and CDR2 ANQGSEA. The CDR3 sequence is CSVELGRQGKAFF. The CDR3 DNA sequence: TGCAGCGTTGAGTTGGGTCGGCAGGGAAAAGCTTTCTTT.

The sample holds one count of this clone. CDR3 sequence (DNA): TGCGCCAGCAGCCCGGGGACAGGGCGGAACACTGAAGCTTTCTTT. It encodes CASSPGTGRNTEAFF. The V call is TRBV4-3, the J call TRBJ1-1, with 9 bases lining up with TRBD1. Germline V CDR1 and CDR2: LGHNA, YSLEER. The ends lost 4 bases at V and 1 base at J; junction bases unmatched: 4. The CDR3 is made up of 15 amino acids.

The V and J genes are TRBV7-9 and TRBJ2-3, with 11 bases fitting TRBD2. This CDR3 is built from 17 residues. Trimming at V came to 4 bases and at J to 2 bases, leaving 8 bases not matched to a gene. Looked up from germline, CDR1 is SEHNR and CDR2 is FQNEAQ (reference sequence). As DNA, the CDR3 is TGTGCCAGCAGCTCCGCTATACTAGCGGGAGCCACAGATACGCAGTATTTT. Its protein product is CASSSAILAGATDTQYF.